This TCR beta chain was captured in a study of T cell changes during pregnancy in multiple sclerosis. Sequenced by immunoSEQ multiplex PCR; TCRdb stores in-frame clones only, minus some. The sample has 40,000 to 55,000 clones, around 92% seen once; the top ten hold approximately 1.3%. Germline assignment: CDR1 SGHTA and CDR2 FQGNSA. The CDR3 is made up of 19 amino acids. V lost 5 bases and J lost 3; bases outside the gene matches: 20. The clonotype comes from a female donor with multiple sclerosis, enrolled in a pregnancy study. The chain combines TRBV7-2 with TRBJ2-5, with 8 bases matching TRBD1. The sequencing input was peripheral blood. CDR3 sequence (DNA): TGTGCCAGCAGCCCCACACCGACAGGGGACATGGGGCGAAAAGAGACCCAGTACTTC. Translated: CASSPTPTGDMGRKETQYF.